There are a few counts of the clone carrying this TCR beta chain. Antigen specificity is unknown. This record comes from a study of CD8+ T cells in alopecia areata. Across the study: Oral tofacitinib (5 to 10 mg twice daily) was administered to treated patients. Study outcomes and limitations: Especially in alopecia totalis/universalis, lesional scalp showed greater clonality than normal scalp did.

Following extraction, RNA underwent reverse transcription to cDNA, which served as the sequencing template. This table comes from immunoSEQ multiplex PCR, and its TCRdb copy is limited to in-frame clones, with some not included. This table has roughly 170,000 clones, about 60% appearing once. The germline V gene has CDR1 SGHRS and CDR2 YFSETQ. The CDR3 is 18 residues long. The V gene lost 4 bases and the J gene lost 6 bases, with 23 bases spanning the gap. Sorted populations comprised CD4+ and CD8+ T cells obtained from PBMCs. Sequences were derived from CD4+ T cells sorted from blood, sampled at week 0. The V call is TRBV5-1, the J call TRBJ2-6; either TRBD1 or TRBD2 may fit D (5 bases each). The sequence was collected from a human donor with alopecia areata. CDR3 sequence: CASSTIETGPGLANVLTF. In DNA form, the CDR3 reads TGCGCCAGCAGCACTATCGAGACGGGACCTGGGTTGGCCAACGTCCTGACTTTC.